This TCR beta chain derives from a study of identical twins. Whole-study findings and limits: Monozygotic twins shared more out-of-frame TCR alpha than recombination models predicted. For out-of-frame beta sequences, excess twin sharing was weaker.

V lost 2 bases and J lost 1, with 3 bases in between. This CDR3 region has 13 residues. The donor group consisted entirely of healthy Caucasians. Using its own MiXCR run on the 5' RACE reads, TCRdb lists one record per CDR3 protein. The table includes about 700,000 distinct CDR3 sequences, 8.6% detected once. This clonotype was seen repeatedly, ten times or more. Its antigen is not identified. This sample was also put to use in a study of yellow fever vaccine responses in identical twins. That paper notes: On the reported evidence, twins' vaccine T cell responses seemed partly convergent and partly personalized.

V and J are TRBV12-3 or TRBV12-4 and TRBJ1-5; D uncertain. Source material: PBMCs. The sequence derives from a woman aged 18-29 years in good health. The CDR3 is CASSLWSNQPQHF. Written as DNA, the CDR3 is TGTGCCAGCAGTTTATGGAGCAATCAGCCCCAGCATTTT.